These 24 T cell receptor beta chains came from one sample sequenced in a study of cytomegalovirus exposure and HLA in healthy donors (dated by TCRdb to 2016 to 2017). Library creation used the immunoSEQ multiplex PCR assay. The table was pulled from immuneACCESS by TCRdb, which kept in-frame rearrangements only. Such tables lose some clones; where checked, under half of the loss comes from unresolved V genes, and the rest has no known cause. The sample table shows about 100,000 clones, and approximately 94% are seen once. Roughly 0.67% of the sample is taken by the ten largest. The sample taken for sequencing was PBMCs. Source of these receptors: a woman younger than 35 in good health and CMV-seronegative.

The chain joins TRBV28 to TRBJ1-4; D possibly corresponds to TRBD1 (6 bases). V was pared by 2 bases and J by 2 bases, with 12 bases between. The CDR3 runs 16 residues. In germline, CDR1 is MDHEN, CDR2 SYDVKM. As DNA, the CDR3 is TGTGCCAGCAGTTTACCCAGGGGATCGACTAATGAAAAACTGTTTTTT. Translating it yields CASSLPRGSTNEKLFF. The whole variable domain, filled in from reference TRBV28 and TRBJ1-4, reads DVKVTQSSRYLVKRTGEKVFLECVQDMDHENMFWYRQDPGLGLRLIYFSYDVKMKEKGDIPEGYSVSREKKERFSLILESASTNQTSMYLCASSLPRGSTNEKLFFGSGTQLSVL.

The rearrangement uses TRBV7-2 and TRBJ2-7; TRBD2 aligns across 7 bases. Germline CDR1 and CDR2: SGHTA and FQGNSA. This CDR3 comprises 14 residues. V was pared by 4 bases and J by 3 bases, with 6 bases of the junction left unmatched. DNA for the CDR3: TGTGCCAGCAGCTCTCAATGGGGGGGCTACGAGCAGTACTTC. Protein product: CASSSQWGGYEQYF.

J is TRBJ1-4 and V is TRBV6-1; D is unclear. V lost 6 bases and J 7 bases, leaving 6 bases between the germline ends. The CDR3 extends over 11 amino acids. Per germline, CDR1 MNHNS and CDR2 SASEGT. CDR3 protein: CASRELEKLFF. The CDR3 DNA sequence: TGTGCCAGCAGAGAGCTTGAAAAACTGTTTTTT.

The chain links TRBV19 to TRBJ1-1, with D perhaps matching TRBD1 (6 bases). This CDR3 has 13 amino acids. Per the germline V gene, CDR1 is LNHDA and CDR2 is SQIVND (reference sequence). Trimming left V 6 bases short and J 1 base short, with 9 bases between. CDR3 bases: TGTGCCAGTAGACAGGGCGCGAACACTGAAGCTTTCTTT. Translating gives CASRQGANTEAFF.

The chain has TRBV7-3 and TRBJ2-5, with D possibly TRBD2 on 6 matching bases. The CDR3 extends over 13 amino acids. The V and J ends lost 4 bases and 4 bases respectively, with 10 bases between them. CDR1 is SGHTA and CDR2 is FQGTGA in the germline V gene. The CDR3 coding sequence is TGTGCCAGCAGCTGGGGGGAAGGAGAGACCCAGTACTTC. It codes for CASSWGEGETQYF.

In DNA, the CDR3 is TGTGCCAGCAGCGAAACGACAGGGATCACTGAAGCTTTCTTT. Protein: CASSETTGITEAFF. V gene TRBV9 combines with J gene TRBJ1-1; 7 bases align to TRBD1. The CDR3 sequence is 14 residues long. CDR1 is SGDLS, CDR2 YYNGEE, per germline. The V segment lost 3 bases and the J segment 4 bases; nucleotides outside the gene matches: 6.

This clone showed up just once. The chain links TRBV4-1 to TRBJ2-3, with no clear D. This CDR3 contains 15 residues. CDR1 and CDR2 (germline): MGHRA, YSYEKL. V was trimmed by 1 base and J by 1 base, leaving 9 bases between them. CDR3 sequence: CASSQVRKRTDTQYF. The CDR3 coding sequence is TGCGCCAGCAGCCAAGTCCGCAAGCGCACAGATACGCAGTATTTT.

This sequence joins TRBV28 and TRBJ2-7; 8 bases align to TRBD1. This CDR3 contains 14 residues. Trimming removed 7 bases from V and 7 bases from J; junction bases left unmatched: 12. Germline lookup yields CDR1 MDHEN and CDR2 SYDVKM. CDR3 amino acids: CASNMQGAAWEQYF. CDR3 bases: TGTGCCAGCAACATGCAGGGGGCCGCGTGGGAGCAGTACTTC.

Points on this clone: This CDR3 is missing its conserved last phenylalanine or tryptophan, likely due to a read error. The limits of the CDR3 on the DNA are not certain, so only TCRdb's listed CDR3 is given. The genes are TRBV6-1 and TRBJ2-7; the tabulated D call, TRBD2, remains unverified against the DNA. Looked up from germline, CDR1 is MNHNS and CDR2 is SASEGT. The CDR3 has 11 amino acids, counting both end residues. The CDR3 loop is CASSGGIRGGL.

The CDR3 DNA is TGTGCCAGCACTCCCCCCGTCCCTAGTGAAGCTTTCTTT. Protein sequence: CASTPPVPSEAFF. The chain employs TRBV7-9 and TRBJ1-1; D is ambiguous. Trimming cost V 7 bases and J 7 bases, with 16 bases left between them. CDR1 and CDR2 (germline): SEHNR, FQNEAQ (reference sequence). The CDR3 contains 13 residues. The complete variable domain, with remaining parts taken from reference TRBV7-9 and TRBJ1-1, reads DTGVSQNPRHKITKRGQNVTFRCDPISEHNRLYWYRQTLGQGPEFLTYFQNEAQLEKSRLLSDRFSAERPKGSFSTLEIQRTEQGDSAMYLCASTPPVPSEAFFGQGTRLTVV.

The chain is built from TRBV5-1 and TRBJ2-3, with D maybe TRBD1 (6 bases). CDR1 SGHRS and CDR2 YFSETQ come from the germline V gene. There are 16 residues in the CDR3. The V end was cut by 0 bases, the J end by 0 bases, with 11 bases between. The CDR3 bases are TGCGCCAGCAGCTTGGGTGGGGGCTTAAGCACAGATACGCAGTATTTT. It specifies CASSLGGGLSTDTQYF.

This clone is labeled medium-sized (0.01 to 0.1%). This chain joins TRBV5-1 and TRBJ2-1; TRBD2 agrees at 8 bases. Trimming took 4 bases from V and 4 from J; bases not matched to a gene: 4. Germline lookup yields CDR1 SGHRS and CDR2 YFSETQ. The CDR3 has 14 amino acids. The CDR3 DNA reads as TGCGCCAGCAGCGGCAGCGGGGGATACAATGAGCAGTTCTTC. It translates to CASSGSGGYNEQFF.

The chain is built from TRBV6-1 and TRBJ1-1, with TRBD1 matching over 8 bases. The CDR3 length is 17 residues. Trimming cost V 4 bases and J 0 bases; bases outside gene matches: 10. Germline CDR1 reads MNHNS; CDR2 reads SASEGT. CDR3 DNA: TGTGCCAGCAGTGTCGACAGGGGTGGATACATGAACACTGAAGCTTTCTTT. Encoded protein: CASSVDRGGYMNTEAFF.

Comments on this clone: The junction departs from germline at one end; a sequencing error may be responsible. The CDR3 sequence: CSAGSRDEQYF. CDR3 in DNA: TGTAGTGCGGGGTCCAGGGACGAGCAGTACTTC. The genes are TRBV20-1 and TRBJ2-7, with a weak D call TRBD2 (6 bases). The CDR3 consists of 11 residues. Germline loops: CDR1 DFQATT, CDR2 SNEGSKA (reference sequence).

A single count supports this clone. The chain's CDR3 is CATSYIRAGGHNEQFF. For the CDR3, the DNA is TGTGCCACCAGCTACATACGGGCGGGGGGTCACAATGAGCAGTTCTTC. The chain uses TRBV15 and TRBJ2-1; 8 bases match TRBD2. Trimming took 5 bases from V and 5 from J; bases not matched to a gene: 11. The CDR3 length is 16 residues. From germline, CDR1 is LNHNV and CDR2 YYDKDF (reference sequence).

The chain has TRBV7-2 and TRBJ2-4; 7 bases match TRBD1. CDR1 and CDR2 (germline): SGHTA, FQGNSA. This CDR3 comprises 12 residues. The ends lost 3 bases at V and 8 bases at J; junction bases unmatched: 1. The CDR3 here is CASSFGTDIQYF. The CDR3 coding sequence is TGTGCCAGCAGCTTCGGGACAGACATTCAGTACTTC.

This clone came up once. J is TRBJ1-1 and V is TRBV18; 9 nucleotides line up with TRBD1. This CDR3 contains 16 residues. V was clipped by 1 base and J by 8 bases; unmatched bases: 11. From germline, CDR1 is KGHSH and CDR2 LQKENI. The DNA of the CDR3 is TGTGCCAGCTCACCACAGTCGGGACAGGGAGCCGGGGAAGCTTTCTTT. Its translation is CASSPQSGQGAGEAFF.

The chain has TRBV6-6 and TRBJ2-1; 9 nucleotides align to TRBD2. The length of the CDR3 is 15 residues. Trimming at V came to 5 bases and at J to 8 bases, leaving 10 bases not matched to a gene. Germline V gene sequence: CDR1 MNHNY, CDR2 SVGAGI (reference sequence). CDR3 loop: CASSGAGLASHEQFF. Here the CDR3 DNA reads TGTGCCAGCAGTGGGGCGGGACTAGCAAGCCATGAGCAGTTCTTC.

The rearrangement joins TRBV19 to TRBJ2-7; 7 nucleotides match TRBD1. Germline assignment: CDR1 LNHDA and CDR2 SQIVND (reference sequence). V lost 4 bases, J lost 2 bases, and 20 bases stayed unmatched. The CDR3 extends over 19 amino acids. CDR3 DNA sequence: TGTGCCAGTAGTAATAGCCGCCGACAGGGACCCAGACACCCCTACGAGCAGTACTTC. This codes for CASSNSRRQGPRHPYEQYF. Together with reference TRBV19 and TRBJ2-7, the CDR3 gives the full variable domain: DGGITQSPKYLFRKEGQNVTLSCEQNLNHDAMYWYRQDPGQGLRLIYYSQIVNDFQKGDIAEGYSVSREKKESFPLTVTSAQKNPTAFYLCASSNSRRQGPRHPYEQYFGPGTRLTVT.

The chain recombines TRBV18 with TRBJ1-1; D possibly corresponds to TRBD1 (6 bases). Germline values: CDR1 KGHSH, CDR2 LQKENI. The CDR3 runs to 12 residues. Trimming cost V 2 bases and J 8 bases, with 9 bases left between them. This CDR3 reads CASSPDRSEAFF. The CDR3, as DNA: TGTGCCAGCTCACCAGACAGGTCGGAAGCTTTCTTT.

J is TRBJ2-3 and V is TRBV5-1; 16 nucleotides match TRBD2. The CDR3 spans 15 residues. After removal of 5 bases from V and 4 bases from J, the junction contained 1 base not matched to a gene. The germline V gene has CDR1 SGHRS and CDR2 YFSETQ. In DNA form, the CDR3 reads TGCGCCAGCAGGGGACTAGCGGGGGGGGCAGATACGCAGTATTTT. Protein product: CASRGLAGGADTQYF.

The chain couples TRBV18 to TRBJ2-7; tentatively, D is TRBD2 (5 bases). V was shortened by 3 bases and J by 2 bases, with 20 bases between the two germline ends. The germline CDR1 and CDR2 sequences are KGHSH and LQKENI. The CDR3 contains 17 residues. As DNA, the CDR3 is TGTGCCAGCTCACCTTACTGGAGCGGAACACTCACCTACGAGCAGTACTTC. It codes for CASSPYWSGTLTYEQYF.

The rearrangement joins TRBV7-9 to TRBJ2-1, with TRBD2 as a possible D gene (6 bases). Germline CDR1 and CDR2: SEHNR and FQNEAQ (reference sequence). V lost 4 bases and J lost 6, with 19 bases in between. This CDR3 is 16 amino acids long. The CDR3 loop is CASSSGGGWPGNEQFF. The CDR3 DNA reads as TGTGCCAGCAGCTCCGGTGGAGGGTGGCCGGGCAATGAGCAGTTCTTC.

The chain carries TRBV7-6 and TRBJ2-3; 8 bases fit TRBD1. CDR3 length: 14 amino acids. V lost 5 bases, J lost 6 bases, and 7 bases stayed unmatched. Germline V CDR1 and CDR2: SGHVS, FNYEAQ. Here the CDR3 reads CASSTQGAVDTQYF. DNA of the CDR3: TGTGCCAGCAGCACCCAGGGGGCGGTGGATACGCAGTATTTT. The full variable domain, rest sourced from reference TRBV7-6 and TRBJ2-3, is GAGVSQSPRYKVTKRGQDVALRCDPISGHVSLYWYRQALGQGPEFLTYFNYEAQQDKSGLPNDRFSAERPEGSISTLTIQRTEQRDSAMYRCASSTQGAVDTQYFGPGTRLTVL.